These T cell receptor beta chains were read from a single sample in a study of T cell repertoires in cytomegalovirus infection. These receptors have no identified antigens. TCRdb reprocessed the reads with MiXCR, giving one entry per CDR3 protein. The data contain 250,000 to 400,000 distinct CDR3 sequences, roughly 25% of them singletons. Material: cultured PBMCs, obtained from culture after CMV antigen stimulation. Receptor source: a human donor in good health (CMV status not recorded). Some clones in this sample may be carry-over from other donors' samples. The CDR3 runs from the conserved cysteine through the conserved F or W. A D gene is named only where the DNA matches it firmly. A clone size is listed for some rows: how often the clone was seen (once, few, many), or a class if it is expanded.

CDR3 | DNA | D | J | size | V
CASSPPRTSGANVLTF | TGTGCCAGCAGCCCCCCGCGGACCTCTGGGGCCAACGTCCTGACTTTC | NA | TRBJ2-6 | many | TRBV7-2
CASSISGVATSYNEQFF | TGTGCCAGTAGTATTTCAGGGGTCGCGACCTCCTACAATGAGCAGTTCTTC | NA | TRBJ2-1 | NA | TRBV19
CASSALTGKETQYF | TGTGCCAGCAGTGCGTTGACAGGGAAAGAGACCCAGTACTTC | TRBD1 | TRBJ2-5 | NA | TRBV6-8
CASSRTGLQVGTEAFF | TGTGCCAGCAGCAGGACCGGCCTCCAGGTAGGCACTGAAGCTTTCTTT | NA | TRBJ1-1 | NA | TRBV6-2/TRBV6-3
CSVEESTGGDYGYTF | TGCAGCGTTGAAGAGTCGACAGGAGGGGACTATGGCTACACCTTC | NA | TRBJ1-2 | NA | TRBV29-1
CASSPAQGVGSETQYF | TGTGCCAGCAGCCCCGCGCAAGGGGTTGGGTCGGAGACCCAGTACTTC | NA | TRBJ2-5 | NA | TRBV7-2
CASLTDNTGELFF | TGTGCCAGCCTGACAGATAACACCGGGGAGCTGTTTTTT | NA | TRBJ2-2 | NA | TRBV6-1
CASSGRLAVYEQYF | TGTGCCAGCAGTGGGCGTCTAGCCGTCTACGAGCAGTACTTC | NA | TRBJ2-7 | NA | TRBV2
CASRPRTGANTGELFF | TGTGCCAGCAGACCGCGGACAGGGGCGAACACCGGGGAGCTGTTTTTT | TRBD1 | TRBJ2-2 | NA | TRBV6-2/TRBV6-3
CASSYAGGPYEQYF | TGTGCCAGCAGCTACGCGGGAGGGCCTTACGAGCAGTACTTC | TRBD2 | TRBJ2-7 | NA | TRBV7-2
CASSLLNSRDEQYF | TGTGCCAGCAGTTTATTGAACAGCCGAGACGAGCAGTACTTC | NA | TRBJ2-7 | few | TRBV28
CATSAWRDEQFF | TGTGCCACCAGTGCTTGGAGGGATGAGCAGTTCTTC | NA | TRBJ2-1 | NA | TRBV24-1
CASSLGGADQFF | TGTGCCAGCAGCTTGGGAGGGGCCGACCAGTTCTTC | TRBD2 | TRBJ2-1 | NA | TRBV7-9
CASSFAVGSAYRKLEAFF | TGTGCCAGCAGTTTTGCGGTGGGTTCTGCTTACAGGAAACTTGAAGCTTTCTTT | NA | TRBJ1-1 | NA | TRBV6-2/TRBV6-3
CSANRLALAKNIQYF | TGCAGTGCTAACCGACTAGCGTTAGCCAAAAACATTCAGTACTTC | TRBD2 | TRBJ2-4 | NA | TRBV20-1
CASTQRWGQGVDTGELFF | TGTGCCAGCACCCAACGGTGGGGACAGGGTGTGGACACCGGGGAGCTGTTTTTT | TRBD1 | TRBJ2-2 | few | TRBV27
CASSLAGWTGQETQYF | TGTGCCAGCAGCTTAGCCGGCTGGACAGGGCAAGAGACCCAGTACTTC | TRBD1 | TRBJ2-5 | NA | TRBV7-9
CASSPLAPNTGELFF | TGCGCCAGCAGCCCTCTAGCACCGAACACCGGGGAGCTGTTTTTT | NA | TRBJ2-2 | few | TRBV4-3
CASSRDTSSGNTIYF | TGTGCCAGCAGCCGGGACACGAGCTCTGGAAACACCATATATTTT | NA | TRBJ1-3 | many | TRBV7-2
CASSELGETQYF | TGTGCCAGTAGTGAACTGGGGGAGACCCAGTACTTC | NA | TRBJ2-5 | NA | TRBV19
CASSFTSGSSAEQFF | TGTGCCAGCAGTTTTACTAGCGGGAGTTCCGCGGAGCAGTTCTTC | TRBD2 | TRBJ2-1 | NA | TRBV6-2/TRBV6-3
CASSTTPTPAGLSTDTQYF | TGTGCCAGCAGCACGACACCCACCCCAGCGGGACTTAGCACAGATACGCAGTATTTT | TRBD2 | TRBJ2-3 | NA | TRBV7-3
CASSQDRGRDYTF | TGCGCCAGCAGCCAAGATCGGGGCAGGGACTACACCTTC | NA | TRBJ1-2 | NA | TRBV4-1
CASSLGGSRVNEQFF | TGTGCCAGCAGTTTGGGCGGGAGTCGGGTCAATGAGCAGTTCTTC | TRBD2 | TRBJ2-1 | NA | TRBV12-3/TRBV12-4
CASSYDNTGNQPQHF | TGTGCCAGTAGTTATGACAACACGGGCAATCAGCCCCAGCATTTT | NA | TRBJ1-5 | NA | TRBV19
CASNWGGSYEQYF | TGTGCCAGCAACTGGGGCGGATCCTACGAGCAGTACTTC | NA | TRBJ2-7 | many | TRBV6-2/TRBV6-3
CASSLDHQQYF | TGTGCCAGCAGCTTAGATCACCAGCAGTATTTT | NA | TRBJ2-3 | NA | TRBV7-2
CASVQGRANEQFF | TGTGCCAGTGTGCAGGGGAGGGCCAATGAGCAGTTCTTC | NA | TRBJ2-1 | few | TRBV6-2/TRBV6-3
CASSPGTSGLADTQYF | TGTGCCAGCAGCCCCGGGACTAGCGGGCTGGCTGATACGCAGTATTTT | TRBD2 | TRBJ2-3 | many | TRBV7-2
CASSLEVGAGQPQHF | TGTGCCAGCAGCTTAGAAGTTGGGGCGGGTCAGCCCCAGCATTTT | NA | TRBJ1-5 | few | TRBV7-6
CASSQGSGYTF | TGCGCCAGCAGCCAAGGTTCCGGCTACACCTTC | NA | TRBJ1-2 | NA | TRBV4-3
CASSLAAGARYEQYF | TGTGCCAGCAGCTTAGCGGCGGGAGCTCGGTACGAGCAGTACTTC | TRBD2 | TRBJ2-7 | many | TRBV7-2
CASSAPWTGKGPTSGGYTF | TGTGCCAGCAGCGCTCCCTGGACAGGGAAGGGCCCGACCTCCGGTGGCTACACCTTC | TRBD1 | TRBJ1-2 | many | TRBV7-9
CASSLAASGRLGEQYF | TGTGCCAGCAGCTTAGCGGCTAGCGGGAGGCTAGGCGAGCAGTACTTC | TRBD2 | TRBJ2-7 | many | TRBV7-2
CASSLPSSGTSGRAGETQYF | TGTGCCAGCAGCCTGCCGTCCTCCGGGACTAGCGGGAGGGCCGGGGAGACCCAGTACTTC | TRBD2 | TRBJ2-5 | few | TRBV7-9
CASSQDTGDGYTF | TGCGCCAGCAGCCAAGATACTGGGGATGGCTACACCTTC | NA | TRBJ1-2 | NA | TRBV4-3
CASSLSLGGLAGANEQFF | TGTGCCAGCAGCTTATCCTTGGGGGGACTAGCGGGAGCAAATGAGCAGTTCTTC | TRBD2 | TRBJ2-1 | many | TRBV7-2
CATTSGTGNTIYF | TGTGCCACCACTTCGGGGACTGGAAACACCATATATTTT | NA | TRBJ1-3 | NA | TRBV15
CASRRGLAALFF | TGTGCCAGCAGACGAGGACTAGCGGCCCTATTCTTC | TRBD2 | TRBJ2-1 | few | TRBV6-1
CASSLSPMGGLQETQYF | TGTGCCAGCAGTTTATCACCGATGGGCGGACTCCAAGAGACCCAGTACTTC | NA | TRBJ2-5 | NA | TRBV27
CASSQESGAGQPQHF | TGCGCCAGCAGCCAAGAAAGTGGGGCGGGTCAGCCCCAGCATTTT | NA | TRBJ1-5 | NA | TRBV4-3
CASSPNRGSGYGYTF | TGTGCCAGTAGTCCCAATCGGGGTTCTGGCTATGGCTACACCTTC | NA | TRBJ1-2 | many | TRBV19
CASSQWIKGASYGYTF | TGCGCCAGCAGCCAATGGATAAAGGGGGCAAGCTATGGCTACACCTTC | TRBD1 | TRBJ1-2 | few | TRBV4-1
CASSLPGLATVYNEQFF | TGTGCCAGCAGCTTACCGGGACTAGCGACCGTCTACAATGAGCAGTTCTTC | TRBD2 | TRBJ2-1 | many | TRBV11-2
CASRLEGLNEQFF | TGTGCCAGTAGATTGGAGGGCCTCAATGAGCAGTTCTTC | NA | TRBJ2-1 | NA | TRBV6-2/TRBV6-3
CASSRPKDPSGDTQYF | TGTGCCAGTTCCCGGCCCAAGGACCCCAGTGGAGATACGCAGTATTTT | NA | TRBJ2-3 | many | TRBV12-3/TRBV12-4
CASSLKQGIGNTIYF | TGTGCCAGCAGTTTAAAGCAGGGCATTGGAAACACCATATATTTT | NA | TRBJ1-3 | few | TRBV12-3/TRBV12-4
CSARPGQGTPEQYF | TGCAGTGCTAGACCGGGACAGGGGACCCCCGAGCAGTACTTC | TRBD1 | TRBJ2-7 | many | TRBV20-1
CASGRTYDEGTDTQYF | TGTGCTAGTGGAAGAACTTACGACGAGGGTACAGATACGCAGTATTTT | NA | TRBJ2-3 | NA | TRBV12-5
CSARDYGPGFGNTIYF | TGCAGTGCTAGAGATTACGGTCCGGGTTTTGGAAACACCATATATTTT | NA | TRBJ1-3 | NA | TRBV20-1
CASSLGQKTEAFF | TGTGCCAGCAGCTTGGGACAGAAGACTGAAGCTTTCTTT | TRBD1 | TRBJ1-1 | NA | TRBV7-6